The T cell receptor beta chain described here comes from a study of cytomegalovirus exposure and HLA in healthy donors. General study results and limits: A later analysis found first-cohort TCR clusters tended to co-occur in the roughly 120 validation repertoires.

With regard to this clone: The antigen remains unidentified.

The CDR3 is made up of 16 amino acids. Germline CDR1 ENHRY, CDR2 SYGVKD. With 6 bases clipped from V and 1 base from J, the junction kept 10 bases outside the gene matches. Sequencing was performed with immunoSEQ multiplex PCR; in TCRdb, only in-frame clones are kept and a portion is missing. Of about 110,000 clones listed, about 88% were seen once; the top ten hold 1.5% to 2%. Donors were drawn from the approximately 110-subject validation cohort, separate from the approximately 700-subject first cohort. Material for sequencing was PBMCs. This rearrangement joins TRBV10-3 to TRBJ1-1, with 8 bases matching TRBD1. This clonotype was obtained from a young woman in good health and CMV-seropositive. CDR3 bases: TGTGCCATCAGCACAAGCCGAGGACAGGGGAACACTGAAGCTTTCTTT. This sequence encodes CAISTSRGQGNTEAFF.